The 28 T cell receptor beta chains below were found in one sample sequenced in a study of blood T cells in healthy people across ages (dated by TCRdb to 2014 to 2015). The method behind the library was 5' RACE. Reads for this sample came from an Illumina HiSeq 2500. A second 7 to 11 cycle PCR used a sample-barcoded 5' primer and a J-beta primer mix. TCRdb took the public reads, trimmed them with fastp at Q25, ran MiXCR for clone calling and kept in-frame beta chains. When rows share a CDR3 protein, they turn into one entry using the most common DNA and genes. This sample holds approximately 730,000 distinct CDR3 sequences; about 53% were observed only once. Of the sample, 40% to 50% is held by the ten largest clones. The source material was blood. The origin of the receptors is a man older than 75 in good health.

The CDR3 DNA sequence: TGCTCCTCGGGGAGCGTCCCAAAAGAGACCCAGTACTTC. Its translation: CSSGSVPKETQYF. The rearrangement joins TRBV29-1 to TRBJ2-5; D possibly corresponds to TRBD2 (5 bases). CDR3 size: 13 residues. Germline CDR1 SQVTM, CDR2 ANQGSEA.

The rearrangement joins TRBV12-3 or TRBV12-4 to TRBJ1-5, with D possibly TRBD1 on 5 matching bases. The CDR3 has 15 amino acids. The V end lost 4 bases, the J end lost 1 base, and 11 bases lay between the germline ends. The CDR3 DNA reads as TGTGCCAGCAGTTCTCAGGGCAACAGCAATCAGCCCCAGCATTTT. It codes for CASSSQGNSNQPQHF.

This clonotype was detected only once. J is TRBJ2-5 and V is TRBV7-6, with D possibly being TRBD1 or TRBD2 (5 bases each). This CDR3 is 15 amino acids long. V lost 8 bases and J 5 bases, leaving 21 bases between the germline ends. Germline loops: CDR1 SGHVS, CDR2 FNYEAQ. CDR3 in DNA: TGTGCCAGCCAAGGGACGGACGCGGGCGGGGAGACCCAGTACTTC. Its protein product is CASQGTDAGGETQYF.

This clonotype showed up just once. J is TRBJ2-2 and V is TRBV7-6; D not resolved. The germline gives CDR1 SGHVS, CDR2 FNYEAQ. This CDR3 has 16 amino acids. Trimming cost V 2 bases and J 4 bases, with 14 bases left between them. CDR3 region: CASSLLGTPGTGELFF. CDR3 sequence (DNA): TGTGCCAGCAGCTTACTCGGCACCCCTGGCACCGGGGAGCTGTTTTTT.

The rearrangement links TRBV27 to TRBJ1-2, with a possible D match to TRBD1 (5 bases). CDR1 MNHEY and CDR2 SMNVEV come from the germline V gene (reference sequence). This CDR3 is built from 15 residues. Trimming took 1 base from V and 8 from J, leaving 17 bases between them. The CDR3 DNA reads as TGTGCCAGCAGTTTATATGGGACCAACGGGGGGGGCTACACCTTC. It translates to CASSLYGTNGGGYTF.

The rearrangement uses TRBV3-1 and TRBJ2-7, with 7 bases lining up with TRBD2. CDR1 and CDR2 from the germline V gene are LGHDT and YNNKEL (reference sequence). The CDR3 sequence is 12 residues long. J was trimmed by 7 bases and V by 3 bases; bases with no gene match: 3. The CDR3 DNA sequence: TGTGCCAGCAGCCACTGGACTAGAGAGCAGTACTTC. Translated, it gives CASSHWTREQYF.

V gene TRBV6-5 combines with J gene TRBJ1-2, with 8 bases that match TRBD1. Per germline, CDR1 MNHEY and CDR2 SVGAGI. This CDR3 comprises 15 residues. With 4 bases clipped from V and 6 bases from J, the junction kept 10 bases outside the gene matches. The CDR3 reads CASSSWTGRIDGYTF. Written as DNA, the CDR3 is TGTGCCAGCAGTTCCTGGACAGGGCGGATTGATGGCTACACCTTC.

This chain joins TRBV20-1 and TRBJ2-1, with 10 bases aligning to TRBD1. The length of the CDR3 is 14 residues. Germline-derived CDR1 and CDR2 are DFQATT and SNEGSKA (reference sequence). Unmatched junction bases numbered 7, after V lost 5 bases and J lost 6 bases. Here the CDR3 reads CSAVRDRGINEQFF. The CDR3, as DNA: TGCAGTGCTGTCCGGGACAGGGGAATCAATGAGCAGTTCTTC.

The V and J genes are TRBV29-1 and TRBJ1-2; the D is unclear. Trimming took 0 bases from V and 8 from J, leaving 19 bases between them. The CDR3 spans 15 residues. Germline CDR1 and CDR2: SQVTM and ANQGSEA. The CDR3 loop reads CSVEDQSPHAWGYTF. CDR3 in DNA: TGCAGCGTTGAAGATCAAAGCCCCCATGCGTGGGGCTACACCTTC.

This clonotype was counted between two and nine times. V usage is TRBV5-1 and J usage is TRBJ2-7, with D tentatively TRBD1 or TRBD2 (5 bases each). This CDR3 spans 14 amino acids. CDR1 is SGHRS, CDR2 YFSETQ, per germline. The V gene lost 0 bases and the J gene lost 3 bases, with 10 bases spanning the gap. The CDR3 sequence is CASSLVGTVYEQYF. The CDR3 DNA reads TGCGCCAGCAGCTTGGTAGGGACGGTCTACGAGCAGTACTTC. The full variable domain, with the rest looked up from reference TRBV5-1 and TRBJ2-7, is KAGVTQTPRYLIKTRGQQVTLSCSPISGHRSVSWYQQTPGQGLQFLFEYFSETQRNKGNFPGRFSGRQFSNSRSEMNVSTLELGDSALYLCASSLVGTVYEQYFGPGTRLTVT.

The chain links TRBV2 to TRBJ2-1; either TRBD1 or TRBD2 may supply D (5 bases each). The CDR3 contains 16 residues. Trimming took 1 base from V and 7 from J, leaving 17 bases between them. CDR1 SNHLY and CDR2 FYNNEI come from the germline V gene. CDR3 nucleotides: TGTGCCAGCAGTGAAGATATTAGGGGAGTTGATAATGAGCAGTTCTTC. Protein: CASSEDIRGVDNEQFF.

As regards this clonotype: A junction end diverges from the germline sequence, so it may reflect a read error. The V and J genes are TRBV7-7 and TRBJ2-3; D not resolved. CDR3 size: 14 residues. Germline assignment: CDR1 SSHAT and CDR2 FNYEAQ (reference sequence). The CDR3, as DNA: TGTGCTAGCAGCCCAGACCCTAGCACAGATACGCAGTATTTT. Translation gives CASSPDPSTDTQYF.

This chain links TRBV5-1 with TRBJ2-7, with 8 bases identical to TRBD1. V lost 0 bases to trimming and J lost 5 bases; unmatched junction nucleotides: 7. This CDR3 is built from 15 residues. The germline V gene encodes CDR1 SGHRS and CDR2 YFSETQ. The CDR3 is CASSLAGGAGNEQYF. CDR3 nucleotide sequence: TGCGCCAGCAGCTTGGCAGGGGGCGCAGGAAACGAGCAGTACTTC.

This chain links TRBV11-2 with TRBJ2-1; D unclear. The V gene lost 3 bases and the J gene lost 9 bases, with 9 bases spanning the gap. CDR1 SGHAT and CDR2 FQNNGV come from the germline V gene. This CDR3 contains 12 residues. CDR3 sequence reads: CASSFVKLEQFF. CDR3 sequence (DNA): TGTGCCAGCAGCTTCGTTAAGCTTGAGCAGTTCTTC.

The CDR3 here is CASSVKGLYGYTF. The CDR3 coding sequence is TGTGCCAGCAGTGTCAAGGGACTCTATGGCTACACCTTC. The V and J genes are TRBV12-3 or TRBV12-4 and TRBJ1-2; D is possibly TRBD1 (5 bases). The CDR3 extends over 13 amino acids. Trimming took 5 bases from V and 4 from J, leaving 11 bases between them.

J is TRBJ2-3 and V is TRBV19; D is unresolved. Trimming cost V 3 bases and J 4 bases, with 11 bases left between them. Germline CDR1 is LNHDA and CDR2 is SQIVND (reference sequence). This CDR3 contains 14 residues. CDR3 region: CASSIGRPADTQYF. CDR3 nucleotides: TGTGCCAGTAGTATCGGTCGTCCCGCAGATACGCAGTATTTT.

The chain uses TRBV12-3 or TRBV12-4 and TRBJ2-5; tentative D call: TRBD2 (6 bases). Trimming cost V 8 bases and J 2 bases, with 12 bases left between them. The CDR3 is made up of 13 amino acids. CDR3 sequence (DNA): TGTGCCAGCGGAGGGAGTAGGCAAGAGACCCAGTACTTC. Translation: CASGGSRQETQYF.

This sequence joins TRBV29-1 and TRBJ2-4; 13 bases fit TRBD2. This CDR3 contains 15 residues. The J segment lost 13 bases and the V segment lost 6 bases, leaving 15 bases of the junction unmatched. The germline V gene has CDR1 SQVTM and CDR2 ANQGSEA. CDR3 sequence: CSVTGLAGAGQEQYF. CDR3 in DNA: TGCAGCGTCACCGGACTAGCGGGAGCCGGTCAAGAGCAGTACTTC.

This chain links TRBV20-1 with TRBJ2-3, with 7 bases fitting TRBD2. The ends lost 5 bases at V and 4 bases at J; junction bases unmatched: 15. The length of the CDR3 is 16 residues. Looked up from germline, CDR1 is DFQATT and CDR2 is SNEGSKA (reference sequence). CDR3 in amino acids: CSAGAAGARRADTQYF. The CDR3 nucleotides are TGCAGTGCTGGGGCGGCGGGAGCTAGGCGGGCAGATACGCAGTATTTT.

Details on this clonotype: This may arise from a read error, as a much more abundant clone is one base away. This rearrangement joins TRBV27 to TRBJ2-1; no clear D. Looked up from germline, CDR1 is MNHEY and CDR2 is SMNVEV (reference sequence). V was pared by 4 bases and J by 0 bases, with 7 bases between. CDR3 length: 14 amino acids. The CDR3, as DNA: TGTGCCAGCAGTTCCTGGAGCTCCTACAATGAGCAGTTCTTC. Translated: CASSSWSSYNEQFF.

This chain connects TRBV11-2 to TRBJ2-1; TRBD2 aligns across 9 bases. The DNA matches TRBJ2-7 better at its end, which makes the J call doubtful. The CDR3 is made up of 16 amino acids. Looked up from germline, CDR1 is SGHAT and CDR2 is FQNNGV. CDR3 sequence: CASSALAGRSYNEQYF. The CDR3 DNA reads as TGTGCCAGCAGCGCACTAGCGGGCCGCTCCTACAATGAGCAGTACTTC.

There are many counts of this clonotype. V and J are TRBV4-2 and TRBJ2-7, with 8 bases aligning to TRBD2. Germline V gene lookup returns CDR1 LGHNA and CDR2 YNFKEQ. V was clipped by 4 bases and J by 5 bases; unmatched bases: 13. This CDR3 has 16 residues. Here the CDR3 reads CASSRNSGSGSHEQYF. CDR3 DNA: TGTGCCAGCAGCCGCAACTCGGGGAGCGGGAGCCACGAGCAGTACTTC.

The CDR3 spells CSASPLAGGRNEQFF. The CDR3, as DNA: TGCAGTGCTAGCCCTTTAGCGGGAGGGCGCAATGAGCAGTTCTTC. The chain has TRBV20-1 and TRBJ2-1, with 11 bases that match TRBD2. This CDR3 spans 15 amino acids. The trim removed 3 bases at V and 6 bases at J, leaving 7 bases unmatched. Germline CDR1 and CDR2: DFQATT and SNEGSKA (reference sequence).

V and J are TRBV10-3 and TRBJ2-1; 11 bases are a match to TRBD1. CDR1 and CDR2 from the germline V gene are ENHRY and SYGVKD. The CDR3 consists of 15 residues. V lost 7 bases, J lost 7 bases, and 9 bases stayed unmatched. CDR3 protein: CAITWTGGARNEQFF. The CDR3 nucleotides read TGTGCCATCACATGGACAGGGGGCGCTAGGAATGAGCAGTTCTTC.

This clonotype came up a few times. The CDR3 coding sequence is TGTGCCATCAGAGGACAGGAACAAGAGACCCAGTACTTC. Translation: CAIRGQEQETQYF. V usage is TRBV10-3 and J usage is TRBJ2-5, with 7 bases fitting TRBD1. The V gene's germline CDR1 is ENHRY and CDR2 SYGVKD. V lost 6 bases to trimming and J lost 2 bases; unmatched junction nucleotides: 3. This CDR3 spans 13 amino acids.

The gene calls are TRBV27 and TRBJ1-2; D not resolved. Trimming stripped 7 bases from V and 2 bases from J, with 11 bases between. The CDR3 totals 13 residues. Germline-derived CDR1 and CDR2 are MNHEY and SMNVEV (reference sequence). CDR3 sequence (DNA): TGTGCCAGCAAAGACTTGGGGAACTATGGCTACACCTTC. This translates into CASKDLGNYGYTF.

The chain recombines TRBV12-3 or TRBV12-4 with TRBJ1-6, with a possible D match to TRBD1 (6 bases). V lost 8 bases, J lost 7 bases, and 15 bases lay in between. CDR3 length: 14 residues. CDR3: CASGRRGGNSPLHF. In DNA, the CDR3 is TGTGCCAGCGGGCGGAGAGGGGGGAATTCACCCCTCCACTTT.

The V and J genes are TRBV28 and TRBJ2-5; D is unresolved. The CDR3 has 15 residues. Per the germline V gene, CDR1 is MDHEN and CDR2 is SYDVKM. V lost 5 bases and J lost 4, with 17 bases in between. The CDR3 loop is CASSAPSARRETQYF. The DNA for the CDR3 is TGTGCCAGCAGTGCCCCGAGCGCCCGGCGAGAGACCCAGTACTTC.